This T cell receptor beta chain was captured by sequencing in a study of CD8 T cells in ankylosing spondylitis. Overall study findings and caveats: Apparently characteristic of ankylosing spondylitis blood was a TCR beta motif (about 8 highly homologous variants).

This clonotype has at least ten counts. Antigen unknown. TCRdb itself ran the 5' RACE reads through MiXCR, one entry per CDR3 protein. The table lists around 340,000 distinct CDR3 sequences, roughly 20% of them singletons, with 10% to 15% in the top ten. The ends were cut back, 6 bases at V and 7 bases at J, with 16 bases in the middle. CDR3 length: 13 residues. The sequence derives from a male donor with ankylosing spondylitis or in good health (not recorded which). The sample taken for sequencing was blood, either unsorted or a sorted T cell fraction (not recorded which). The genes are TRBV12-3 or TRBV12-4 and TRBJ2-7, with D possibly TRBD2 on 5 matching bases. CDR3: CASRPFGLGEQYF. CDR3 DNA sequence: TGTGCCAGCAGACCCTTCGGACTGGGAGAGCAGTACTTC.